The entry below describes one T cell receptor beta chain. The data were taken from a study of T cells in Graves' hyperthyroidism and ophthalmopathy. Trimming cost V 0 bases and J 1 base, with 10 bases left between them. The CDR3 is made up of 15 amino acids. The V gene's germline CDR1 is MGHRA and CDR2 YSYEKL. Patients were excluded because of uncontrolled infection, other autoimmune disease, pregnancy or lactation. Authors of the study amplified TCR beta CDR3 regions from RNA transcripts. The HTBI primer set served for first-round RT-PCR of the TCR CDR3. TCRdb fed the multiplex PCR reads into MiXCR, producing one record per CDR3 protein. Of 450,000 to 650,000 distinct CDR3 sequences listed, 14% were seen once; the top ten hold 7% to 9%.

The sample consisted of blood. This receptor was obtained from a woman aged 18-30 years with Graves' ophthalmopathy. The chain has TRBV4-1 and TRBJ2-7, with D uncertain. The CDR3 nucleotides are TGCGCCAGCAGCCAAGAGCTATTGCGGTCCTACGAGCAGTACTTC. This sequence encodes CASSQELLRSYEQYF.